This TCR beta chain is from a study of blood T cells in healthy people across ages. Study results and caveats: Comparison with aged donors showed that long-lived donors had more naive CD4+ cells and higher diversity. Among T cells, TCR beta diversity per million cells dropped roughly linearly as age rose.

The germline gives CDR1 MNHNS, CDR2 SASEGT. This CDR3 has 11 amino acids. The V and J ends lost 4 bases and 3 bases respectively, with 4 bases between them. Combining a sample-barcoded 5' primer with a J-beta primer mix, a second PCR ran for about 7 to 11 cycles. TCRdb called the 5' RACE reads again in MiXCR, with one record for every CDR3 protein. Among about a million distinct CDR3 sequences listed, roughly two fifths were seen once. This clonotype was seen only a few times. Its antigen remains unidentified. Source material: blood. V is TRBV6-1 and J is TRBJ2-7; D remains ambiguous. This receptor was obtained from a man aged 18 to 29 in good health. The CDR3 protein is CASSVFYEQYF. CDR3 nucleotide sequence: TGTGCCAGCAGTGTTTTCTACGAGCAGTACTTC.